This TCR beta chain appears in the sequencing data of a study of cytomegalovirus exposure and HLA in healthy donors. General study results and limits: Donors were assumed by presence/absence analyses to have roughly uniform sequencing depth. Earlier findings revealed that most TCR beta V segments proved productive either about 87% or about 30% of the time. There were several of the most significant clusters that appeared linked to common viral pathogens in a later analysis.

The germline gives CDR1 SGHAT, CDR2 FQNNGV. The CDR3 loop spans 14 amino acids. Trimming removed 5 bases from V and 4 bases from J; junction bases left unmatched: 8. A word on this clone: Its specificity is not known.

PCR involved 60 Vbeta and 13 Jbeta primers. Some clones are missing from TCRdb's copy, which holds only in-frame ones; the method was immunoSEQ multiplex PCR. The sample consists of some 150,000 clones, about 64% of them appearing once. The sequence was obtained from a woman aged 60 to 75 in good health and CMV-seropositive. The sequenced sample was PBMCs. This chain connects TRBV11-2 to TRBJ2-7; TRBD1 agrees at 7 bases. In DNA, the CDR3 is TGTGCCAGCAGCCTAAGGGCAGGGGGATACGAGCAGTACTTC. This translates into CASSLRAGGYEQYF.